These 6 T cell receptor beta chains were sequenced from one sample in a study of shared clonotypes between healthy human individuals (TCRdb year 2020). The library was made by the immunoSEQ multiplex PCR assay. This immuneACCESS table, as held by TCRdb, lists in-frame sequences with V and J called but not all clones. Of the missing ones, under half trace to an unresolved V gene in checked studies; the others have no known cause. A total of 2 million to 2.5 million clones appear in this sample, approximately 93% of them only once. The ten largest account for roughly 0.36% of the sample. Input material: naive CD4+ T cells from PBMCs. The label giving this sample's cell subset or site can be read as: CD45RA+ positively selected. Receptors were obtained from a man younger than 35 in good health. Some clones in this sample may be carry-over from other donors' samples.

This clone was seen once. The rearrangement uses TRBV5-1 and TRBJ2-1; D may be TRBD2 (6 bases). Germline lookup yields CDR1 SGHRS and CDR2 YFSETQ. V was clipped by 3 bases and J by 7 bases, with 23 bases between them. The CDR3 consists of 17 residues. The chain's CDR3 is CASSSLVEGRKRNEQFF. The CDR3 nucleotides are TGCGCCAGCAGCTCCTTAGTGGAGGGACGAAAGAGGAATGAGCAGTTCTTC.

The rearrangement joins TRBV4-2 to TRBJ2-4; TRBD2 aligns across 7 bases. This CDR3 contains 18 residues. The junction had 11 bases not matched to a gene; V was cut back by 3 bases and J by 0 bases. From germline, CDR1 is LGHNA and CDR2 YNFKEQ. The CDR3 loop reads CASSQGRASGLAKNIQYF. CDR3 DNA sequence: TGTGCCAGCAGCCAGGGGAGGGCTAGCGGATTAGCCAAAAACATTCAGTACTTC.

The rearrangement links TRBV9 to TRBJ2-3; a weak D match, TRBD2 (5 bases). Germline V CDR1 and CDR2: SGDLS, YYNGEE. The V end was cut by 4 bases, the J end by 6 bases, with 18 bases between. CDR3 length: 15 amino acids. CDR3 in amino acids: CASSFSTPRGDTQYF. The CDR3 region has the DNA TGTGCCAGCAGCTTCTCAACCCCAAGAGGGGATACGCAGTATTTT.

The chain combines TRBV7-9 with TRBJ1-1; D is possibly TRBD1 (5 bases). The CDR3 loop spans 13 amino acids. The germline V gene has CDR1 SEHNR and CDR2 FQNEAQ (reference sequence). The V gene lost 8 bases and the J gene lost 5 bases, with 15 bases spanning the gap. The CDR3 is CASVGGAWTEAFF. DNA for the CDR3: TGTGCCAGCGTAGGCGGGGCCTGGACTGAAGCTTTCTTT.

This chain joins TRBV2 and TRBJ1-1; tentative D call: TRBD1 (6 bases). V lost 7 bases, J lost 3 bases, and 15 bases lay in between. CDR1 and CDR2 (germline): SNHLY, FYNNEI. CDR3 length: 14 amino acids. CDR3 in amino acids: CASTKDAGDTEAFF. The CDR3 DNA is TGTGCCAGCACCAAGGATGCAGGGGACACTGAAGCTTTCTTT.

The V call is TRBV6-1, the J call TRBJ2-7, with D tentatively TRBD1 (6 bases). There are 13 residues in the CDR3. Germline V CDR1 and CDR2: MNHNS, SASEGT. V was clipped by 8 bases and J by 3 bases, with 14 bases between them. Here the CDR3 DNA reads TGTGCCAGCGGGCGGACAGAGTACTACGAGCAGTACTTC. Its protein is CASGRTEYYEQYF.